This T cell receptor beta chain was identified in a study of lymphopenia after photon versus proton radiotherapy. This clone was seen a few times. CDR1 and CDR2 from the germline V gene are SGHKS and YYEKEE (reference sequence). V was trimmed by 0 bases and J by 2 bases, leaving 6 bases between them. The CDR3 sequence is 14 residues long. Produced via immunoSEQ multiplex PCR; TCRdb's table is partial and in-frame only. The profile shows 68,000 or so clones, roughly 88% of them singletons. This specimen was peripheral blood, taken from a patient treated with photon-based radiotherapy. The chain uses TRBV5-5 and TRBJ2-1; D is perhaps TRBD1 (5 bases). The receptor was derived from a woman between 70 and 85 years old with pancreatic cancer. The CDR3 bases are TGTGCCAGCAGCTTGGAACAGGCCTACAATGAGCAGTTCTTC. Protein sequence: CASSLEQAYNEQFF.